One and the same sample provided the 14 T cell receptor beta chains below, sequenced in a study of blood T cell repertoires in COVID-19. Measured with immunoSEQ multiplex PCR; TCRdb has only the in-frame clones, and not every one. Of hundreds of thousands of clones listed, roughly 84% are singletons. Source material: PBMCs or T cells enriched from blood (not recorded which). All receptors come from a woman aged 18-29 years who had been exposed to COVID-19.

The chain employs TRBV19 and TRBJ1-2, with a weak D call TRBD1 (5 bases). V was clipped by 1 base and J by 5 bases, with 14 bases between them. The CDR3 totals 15 residues. Germline assignment: CDR1 LNHDA and CDR2 SQIVND (reference sequence). The CDR3 reads CASSIAQGSLYGYTF. Written as DNA, the CDR3 is TGTGCCAGTAGTATAGCCCAGGGCTCACTATATGGCTACACCTTC.

The chain joins TRBV4-3 to TRBJ1-3; D remains ambiguous. The V gene's germline CDR1 is LGHNA and CDR2 YSLEER. Trimming pared 2 bases from V and 2 bases from J, leaving 10 bases between. The CDR3 runs 15 residues. CDR3 loop: CASSQPERAGNTIYF. CDR3 bases: TGCGCCAGCAGCCAACCCGAGAGGGCTGGAAACACCATATATTTT.

This sequence joins TRBV2 and TRBJ2-7; TRBD2 might be the D (6 bases). Germline lookup yields CDR1 SNHLY and CDR2 FYNNEI. The ends were cut back, 8 bases at V and 3 bases at J, with 14 bases in the middle. This CDR3 contains 13 residues. CDR3 protein: CASGSGEIYEQYF. For the CDR3, the DNA is TGTGCCAGCGGGTCGGGGGAGATCTACGAGCAGTACTTC.

The chain has TRBV6-5 and TRBJ1-3; TRBD1 is a possible D gene (6 bases). The ends were cut back, 5 bases at V and 4 bases at J, with 12 bases in the middle. The CDR3 spans 14 residues. Germline V gene sequence: CDR1 MNHEY, CDR2 SVGAGI. CDR3 loop: CASSTSGEGNTIYF. The CDR3 DNA follows: TGTGCCAGCAGTACCTCAGGGGAAGGAAACACCATATATTTT.

This chain links TRBV6-5 with TRBJ2-7; tentative D call: TRBD2 (8 bases). This CDR3 spans 15 amino acids. Per germline, CDR1 MNHEY and CDR2 SVGAGI. V lost 6 bases and J lost 6, with 21 bases in between. The CDR3, as DNA: TGTGCCAGCAGCCGGGAGGGGGCGCACCCCGGCGAGCAGTACTTC. Its translation: CASSREGAHPGEQYF.

The V call is TRBV18, the J call TRBJ1-6; tentative D call: TRBD1 (5 bases). This CDR3 is 14 amino acids long. Germline lookup yields CDR1 KGHSH and CDR2 LQKENI. V dropped 0 bases and J dropped 9 bases, with 9 bases sitting between them. CDR3 region: CASSPPRVGSPLHF. As DNA, the CDR3 is TGTGCCAGCTCACCACCCAGGGTTGGTTCACCCCTCCACTTT.

V gene TRBV3-1 (or the pseudogene TRBV3-2) combines with J gene TRBJ1-2; D is perhaps TRBD1 (6 bases). Germline V gives CDR1 LGHDT, CDR2 YNNKEL (reference sequence). CDR3 size: 15 residues. Trimming removed 1 base at V and 1 base at J, with 10 bases between. The CDR3 nucleotides read TGTGCCAGCAGCCAAGCCTTCAGGGGTAACTATGGCTACACCTTC. Its protein product is CASSQAFRGNYGYTF.

V usage is TRBV7-6 and J usage is TRBJ2-7; TRBD1 agrees at 9 bases. The CDR3 is made up of 16 amino acids. Trimming cost V 1 base and J 0 bases; bases outside gene matches: 4. Germline assignment: CDR1 SGHVS and CDR2 FNYEAQ. CDR3 amino acids: CASSLDAGQGSYEQYF. DNA for the CDR3: TGTGCCAGCAGCTTAGATGCGGGACAGGGCTCCTACGAGCAGTACTTC. Supplemented by reference TRBV7-6 and TRBJ2-7, the full variable domain reads GAGVSQSPRYKVTKRGQDVALRCDPISGHVSLYWYRQALGQGPEFLTYFNYEAQQDKSGLPNDRFSAERPEGSISTLTIQRTEQRDSAMYRCASSLDAGQGSYEQYFGPGTRLTVT.

The V and J genes are TRBV7-8 and TRBJ2-7; TRBD1 might be the D (5 bases). Trimming cost V 9 bases and J 0 bases, with 15 bases left between them. CDR3 length equals 14 residues. Germline V lookup: CDR1 SGHVS, CDR2 FQNEAQ. The CDR3 DNA reads TGTGCCAGTGAAGGGGTGACCTCCTCCTACGAGCAGTACTTC. Translation gives CASEGVTSSYEQYF.

V and J are TRBV6-4 and TRBJ2-1; D may be TRBD2 (5 bases). Trimming pared 7 bases from V and 4 bases from J, leaving 23 bases between. The CDR3 contains 17 residues. The V gene's germline CDR1 is MRHNA and CDR2 SNTAGT. CDR3 sequence (DNA): TGTGCCAGCACCGACCGAATCCTGGACTCGAGTTACAATGAGCAGTTCTTC. Its protein product is CASTDRILDSSYNEQFF.

The chain has TRBV28 and TRBJ1-4; D ambiguous. This CDR3 spans 14 amino acids. Germline lookup yields CDR1 MDHEN and CDR2 SYDVKM. Between the trimmed V and J ends, which lost 5 bases and 7 bases, there was a span of 14 bases. The CDR3 DNA is TGTGCCAGCAGTAATCTAGGGAGGGTTGAAAAACTGTTTTTT. It translates to CASSNLGRVEKLFF.

This clone was detected only once. V is TRBV5-4 and J is TRBJ2-6; 10 bases align to TRBD1. V trimming: 0 bases; J trimming: 2 bases; junction bases outside the gene matches: 11. Germline CDR1 is SGHNT and CDR2 is YYREEE (reference sequence). The CDR3 has 20 amino acids. The CDR3 sequence: CASSLAPAGTGAAGANVLTF. Here the CDR3 DNA reads TGTGCCAGCAGCTTGGCCCCCGCCGGGACAGGGGCTGCTGGGGCCAACGTCCTGACTTTC. Supplemented by reference TRBV5-4 and TRBJ2-6, the full variable domain reads ETGVTQSPTHLIKTRGQQVTLRCSSQSGHNTVSWYQQALGQGPQFIFQYYREEENGRGNFPPRFSGLQFPNYSSELNVNALELDDSALYLCASSLAPAGTGAAGANVLTFGAGSRLTVL.

This clone was seen a single time. This chain uses TRBV18 with TRBJ2-7; 8 nucleotides align to TRBD2. Trimming took 6 bases from V and 7 from J; bases not matched to a gene: 11. Germline CDR1 KGHSH, CDR2 LQKENI. The CDR3 consists of 14 residues. The CDR3 protein is CASSGVAGNLEQYF. CDR3 sequence (DNA): TGTGCCAGCTCCGGGGTAGCGGGAAACTTAGAGCAGTACTTC.

This clone showed up just once. Distinct nucleotide sequences in the sample also encode this CDR3. The chain has TRBV2 and TRBJ2-7; 9 bases match TRBD1. Germline CDR1 is SNHLY and CDR2 is FYNNEI. The trim removed 3 bases at V and 2 bases at J, leaving 2 bases unmatched. The CDR3 is 14 amino acids. This CDR3 is CASSDRDRAYEQYF. CDR3 DNA sequence: TGTGCCAGCAGTGACCGGGACAGGGCCTACGAGCAGTACTTC. The full variable domain, completed using reference TRBV2 and TRBJ2-7, is EPEVTQTPSHQVTQMGQEVILRCVPISNHLYFYWYRQILGQKVEFLVSFYNNEISEKSEIFDDQFSVERPDGSNFTLKIRSTKLEDSAMYFCASSDRDRAYEQYFGPGTRLTVT.